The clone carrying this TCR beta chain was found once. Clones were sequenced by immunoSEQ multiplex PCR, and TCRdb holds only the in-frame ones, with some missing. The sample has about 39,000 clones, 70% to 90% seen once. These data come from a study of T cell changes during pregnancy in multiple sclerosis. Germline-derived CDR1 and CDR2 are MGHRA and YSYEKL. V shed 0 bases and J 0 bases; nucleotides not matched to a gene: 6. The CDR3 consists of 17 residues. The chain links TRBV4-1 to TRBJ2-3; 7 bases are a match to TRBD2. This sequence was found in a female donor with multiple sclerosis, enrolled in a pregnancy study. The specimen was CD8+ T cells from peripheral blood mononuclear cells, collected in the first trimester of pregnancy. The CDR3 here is CASSQDGNSGSTDTQYF. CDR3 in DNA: TGCGCCAGCAGCCAAGACGGTAATAGCGGGAGCACAGATACGCAGTATTTT.